This T cell receptor beta chain was recorded in a study of T cell responses to AZD1222 COVID-19 vaccine. Whole-study context: Both about-4-week and about-12-week second-dose recipients were combined. The study, taken as a whole, reports: Baseline serostatus was positive in only a handful of AZD1222 recipients. Possibly, clonal diversity was underestimated; donors were largely white British and included more females. Of spike-specific TCRs, nearly half reportedly target regions left unmutated in variants.

The method was immunoSEQ multiplex PCR; TCRdb's version includes in-frame clones alone and lacks a portion of them. Of 110,000 to 150,000 clones listed, roughly nine tenths are singletons. This CDR3 has 12 amino acids. Losses at the gene ends were 10 bases for V and 2 bases for J; bases not matched to a gene: 4. The germline CDR1 and CDR2 sequences are ENHRY and SYGVKD. Notes on this clone: Its target is unknown.

This chain links TRBV10-3 with TRBJ1-1; 7 bases are shared with TRBD1. The sequence was obtained from an adult in good health. This sample comprised peripheral blood, obtained on day 0 of AZD1222 vaccination. The CDR3 sequence: CATGTENTEAFF. The CDR3 DNA sequence: TGTGCCACCGGGACAGAAAACACTGAAGCTTTCTTT.